One and the same sample provided the 9 T cell receptor beta chains below, sequenced in a study of OX40 agonist ivuxolimab in advanced cancers. Libraries were prepared by immunoSEQ multiplex PCR; TCRdb keeps only in-frame clonotypes and omits some of them. Here the sample spans tens of thousands of clones, 84% being singletons. The specimen comprised CD4+ or CD8+ T cells sorted from blood, sampled in a trial of the OX40 agonist ivuxolimab. Receptors were obtained from an adult with an advanced solid tumor such as melanoma, head and neck, liver or kidney cancer.

This chain links TRBV4-3 with TRBJ2-3; 13 bases map to TRBD2. Germline V gene lookup returns CDR1 LGHNA and CDR2 YSLEER. The length of the CDR3 is 16 residues. The V segment lost 3 bases and the J segment 5 bases; nucleotides outside the gene matches: 5. CDR3 in DNA: TGCGCCAGCAGCCACGGACTAGCGGGAGTAGGAGATACGCAGTATTTT. Amino acid sequence: CASSHGLAGVGDTQYF.

The rearrangement links TRBV5-5 to TRBJ2-7, with 15 nucleotides matching TRBD2. This CDR3 has 17 residues. Germline assignment: CDR1 SGHKS and CDR2 YYEKEE (reference sequence). J lost 5 bases, V lost 4 bases, and 10 bases had no gene match. The CDR3 spells CASSRGLAGGLWHEQYF. The DNA for the CDR3 is TGTGCCAGCAGCCGGGGACTAGCGGGAGGTCTATGGCACGAGCAGTACTTC.

This chain connects TRBV19 to TRBJ1-5; 9 bases are shared with TRBD1. The CDR3 is 15 amino acids. V lost 1 base and J lost 5; bases outside the gene matches: 3. Germline V gene data show CDR1 as LNHDA and CDR2 as SQIVND (reference sequence). The CDR3 nucleotides read TGTGCCAGTAGTATAGTGGGACAGGGTCATCAGCCCCAGCATTTT. Translated: CASSIVGQGHQPQHF.

The chain carries TRBV5-1 and TRBJ1-6; 8 nucleotides match TRBD1. The CDR3 extends over 14 amino acids. Germline V gives CDR1 SGHRS, CDR2 YFSETQ. J lost 7 bases, V lost 0 bases, and 0 bases had no gene match. The CDR3 protein is CASSLGQGNSPLHF. The DNA of the CDR3 is TGCGCCAGCAGCTTGGGACAGGGGAATTCACCCCTCCACTTT. Full variable domain (missing parts from reference TRBV5-1 and TRBJ1-6): KAGVTQTPRYLIKTRGQQVTLSCSPISGHRSVSWYQQTPGQGLQFLFEYFSETQRNKGNFPGRFSGRQFSNSRSEMNVSTLELGDSALYLCASSLGQGNSPLHFGNGTRLTVT.

The rearrangement uses TRBV4-3 and TRBJ2-5; 9 bases agree with TRBD2. Losses at the gene ends were 3 bases for V and 5 bases for J; bases not matched to a gene: 10. The CDR3 is 16 amino acids. Germline assignment: CDR1 LGHNA and CDR2 YSLEER. The CDR3 DNA sequence: TGCGCCAGCAGCCAGACCCCGGCGGGAGGGATGGAGACCCAGTACTTC. Translation: CASSQTPAGGMETQYF.

The chain combines TRBV14 with TRBJ2-7; D could derive from TRBD1 or TRBD2 (6 bases each). The germline gives CDR1 SGHDN, CDR2 FVKESK. Trimming took off 4 bases at V and 3 bases at J, with 13 bases between the two ends. The CDR3 totals 14 residues. The CDR3 spells CASSPAGGGYEQYF. As DNA, the CDR3 is TGTGCCAGCAGCCCAGCAGGAGGGGGCTACGAGCAGTACTTC.

The chain joins TRBV28 to TRBJ1-5; TRBD1 is a possible D gene (5 bases). CDR1 MDHEN and CDR2 SYDVKM come from the germline V gene. CDR3 length: 18 amino acids. The V end lost 4 bases, the J end lost 2 bases, and 21 bases lay between the germline ends. CDR3 sequence reads: CASSSPGLLTFGNQPQHF. For the CDR3, the DNA is TGTGCCAGCAGTTCCCCGGGACTCCTGACCTTCGGCAATCAGCCCCAGCATTTT.

This chain joins TRBV9 and TRBJ2-1; 7 bases agree with TRBD2. Germline-derived CDR1 and CDR2 are SGDLS and YYNGEE. V trimming: 3 bases; J trimming: 8 bases; junction bases outside the gene matches: 14. CDR3 length: 16 residues. The CDR3 coding sequence is TGTGCCAGCAGCGCGGCCGGGACTATACGGCGCGATGAGCAGTTCTTC. It specifies CASSAAGTIRRDEQFF.

This chain uses TRBV2 with TRBJ2-3; 14 bases match TRBD2. V trimming: 7 bases; J trimming: 5 bases; junction bases outside the gene matches: 8. This CDR3 has 16 residues. From germline, CDR1 is SNHLY and CDR2 FYNNEI. The CDR3 DNA sequence: TGTGCCAGCACCCCTGGACTAGCGGGAGGTCTAGATACGCAGTATTTT. It codes for CASTPGLAGGLDTQYF.